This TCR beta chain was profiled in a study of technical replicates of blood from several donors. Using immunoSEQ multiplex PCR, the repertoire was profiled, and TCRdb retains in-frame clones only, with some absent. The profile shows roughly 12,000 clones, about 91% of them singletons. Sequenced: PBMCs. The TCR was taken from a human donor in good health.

The CDR3 sequence: CASSYLAGGFREQYF. The CDR3 DNA reads as TGTGCCAGCAGTTACCTAGCGGGAGGGTTTCGCGAGCAGTACTTC. This sequence joins TRBV5-6 and TRBJ2-7, with 12 bases aligning to TRBD2. This CDR3 is 15 amino acids long. V gave up 5 bases and J gave up 6 bases; unmatched junction bases: 9. Germline lookup yields CDR1 SGHDT and CDR2 YYEEEE.